Shown below are 5 T cell receptor beta chains from a single sample sequenced in a study of post-analysis software for immune sequencing data. Overall study results and limits: The study found TRBV5-6, TRBV5-1 and TRBV20-1 among about five TRBV segments more frequent in patients than controls.

Their antigens remain unidentified. Built from TCR beta cDNA, the libraries had unique molecular identifiers in them. TCRdb itself ran the PCR reads through MiXCR, one entry per CDR3 protein. The sample has about half a million distinct CDR3 sequences; approximately 34% are singletons. Sequences were obtained from blood. Receptors originate from a girl aged 2 to 17 with multiple sclerosis.

This clonotype was counted a few times. An end of the junction does not agree with germline; a read error may underlie this. The chain has TRBV12-3 or TRBV12-4 and TRBJ1-2; no definite D call. The CDR3 has 12 residues. The CDR3 region has the DNA TGTGCCAGCAGTACCAATAACCATGGCTACACCTTC. The encoded protein is CASSTNNHGYTF.

The chain uses TRBV10-2 and TRBJ1-1; no clear D. The germline CDR1 and CDR2 sequences are WSHSY and SAAADI. Trimming cost V 7 bases and J 2 bases, with 11 bases left between them. The CDR3 totals 13 residues. The CDR3 DNA reads as TGCGCCAGCAATCAGGAGTTCAACACTGAAGCTTTCTTT. Translation gives CASNQEFNTEAFF.

The chain joins TRBV27 to TRBJ2-4, with 7 positions matching TRBD2. The V gene end was trimmed by 6 bases and the J gene end by 10 bases; junction bases not matched to a gene: 18. Germline V gives CDR1 MNHEY, CDR2 SMNVEV (reference sequence). The CDR3 runs 16 residues. CDR3 coding DNA: TGTGCCAGCAGCCTCCAGACACCCGATTACGGGGGGATTCAGTACTTC. It translates to CASSLQTPDYGGIQYF.

V gene TRBV20-1 combines with J gene TRBJ1-1; maybe TRBD1 (6 bases). The V end was cut by 2 bases, the J end by 2 bases, with 15 bases between. Germline V gene data show CDR1 as DFQATT and CDR2 as SNEGSKA (reference sequence). The length of the CDR3 is 15 residues. This CDR3 is CSARFPAGTNTEAFF. CDR3 in DNA: TGCAGTGCTAGATTTCCCGCCGGGACAAACACTGAAGCTTTCTTT.

The rearrangement uses TRBV3-1 and TRBJ1-2; 8 positions match TRBD1. This CDR3 is 16 amino acids long. J was trimmed by 0 bases and V by 3 bases; bases with no gene match: 6. Germline CDR1 LGHDT, CDR2 YNNKEL (reference sequence). The CDR3 DNA follows: TGTGCCAGCAGCCACTGGGACAGGACGTCTAACTATGGCTACACCTTC. The encoded protein is CASSHWDRTSNYGYTF.